Listed below are T cell receptor beta chains from one sample, sequenced in a study of breast tumors, draining lymph nodes, adjacent tissues. TCRdb reanalysed the multiplex PCR reads using MiXCR and keeps one entry per CDR3 protein. Here the sample spans more than 50,000 distinct CDR3 sequences, approximately 45% being singletons. The sample was breast tumor tissue. These receptor sequences come from a female donor with breast cancer. Some clones in this sample may be carry-over from other donors' samples. Each CDR3 is given with its conserved first and last residue. D genes are given only for firm matches.

TRBD1 TRBJ2-7 TRBV18 CASSHLDRVVHEQYF
TRBD2 TRBJ2-2 TRBV7-9 CASSLVGLAGVGGTGELFF
TRBD1 TRBJ1-5 TRBV27 CASRPGTDSNQPQHF
. TRBJ1-6 TRBV25-1 CASSELTGGTLHF
. TRBJ2-1 TRBV9 CASSVGWTAHYNEQFF
. TRBJ2-3 TRBV5-6 CASSFTGGVSYTQYF
. TRBJ2-1 TRBV4-1 CASSPFGGLVHEQFF
. TRBJ2-1 TRBV4-2 CASSQSDFNEQFF
. TRBJ2-7 TRBV6-2/TRBV6-3 CAGSYVQATYEQYF
TRBD1 TRBJ1-2 TRBV29-1 CSVMGQGSGYTF
TRBD2 TRBJ2-5 TRBV29-1 CSVDGQGASGSVETQYF
. TRBJ1-3 TRBV9 CASSVAGGRYGNTIYF
TRBD2 TRBJ2-3 TRBV11-3 CASSFLITGTSGRLAQYF
. TRBJ2-2 TRBV19 CASADTNTGELFF
TRBD2 TRBJ2-5 TRBV19 CASRSSGGLRGETQYF
TRBD1 TRBJ2-1 TRBV28 CASSRLRDRGLDGQFF
. TRBJ2-7 TRBV15 CATNRGPASDEQYF
. TRBJ2-6 TRBV29-1 CSVPGPRANVLTF
TRBD2 TRBJ2-5 TRBV7-6 CASSFQLAGLGGRDQETQYF
. TRBJ2-6 TRBV7-9 CASRRGVVIGANVLTF
TRBD2 TRBJ2-1 TRBV20-1 CSTVAGEYYNEQFF
. TRBJ2-3 TRBV24-1 CATRGQYTDTQYF
. TRBJ2-1 TRBV5-6 CAGSRDLATTYNEQFF
TRBD2 TRBJ2-1 TRBV20-1 CSTVAGGGNEQFF
TRBD2 TRBJ2-7 TRBV19 CASSGYSAREENEQYF
. TRBJ1-2 TRBV12-3/TRBV12-4 CASSFTGARGGYTF
. TRBJ1-5 TRBV3-1 CASSQVGDLKTQHF
TRBD1 TRBJ1-4 TRBV27 CASSSWTGRFGEKLFF
TRBD1 TRBJ1-1 TRBV19 CASSIAGGNTEAFF
TRBD2 TRBJ2-3 TRBV9 CASSVRGLAIDTQYF
. TRBJ1-4 TRBV7-2 CASSLGGSRGRRNEKLFF
. TRBJ2-3 TRBV6-5 CASSYGGSDTQYF
. TRBJ2-2 TRBV7-3 CASSLGGQGNTGELFF
TRBD2 TRBJ2-2 TRBV20-1 CSARMASGNTGELFF
TRBD1 TRBJ2-3 TRBV7-2 CASSSPPGTGAGDTQYF